This T cell receptor (beta chain) appears in the sequencing data of a study of blood T cell repertoires in COVID-19. Study as a whole: Acute-phase and convalescent COVID-19 samples originated in the United States, Italy and Spain.

Produced via immunoSEQ multiplex PCR; TCRdb's table is partial and in-frame only. The table shows tens of thousands of clones, with 90% occurring only once. The length of the CDR3 is 17 residues. Germline V gene sequence: CDR1 SGHDN, CDR2 FVKESK. V was cut by 2 bases and J by 0 bases, with 14 bases left in between. The source is a man between 60 and 75 years old with acute or convalescent COVID-19. The rearrangement joins TRBV14 to TRBJ2-4; a possible D gene is TRBD2 (5 bases). Material: peripheral blood. The CDR3 reads CASSQSAYGIAKNIQYF. The DNA of the CDR3 is TGTGCCAGCAGCCAAAGCGCCTACGGGATAGCCAAAAACATTCAGTACTTC.